This note documents a single T cell receptor (beta chain) sequence. Its antigen remains unknown. The data were produced by immunoSEQ multiplex PCR, yet TCRdb's version contains in-frame clones alone and is incomplete. The profile covers about 180,000 clones, with 70% to 90% appearing a single time and approximately 0.49% taken by the ten largest. V lost 0 bases, J lost 1 base, and 5 bases lay in between. This CDR3 contains 14 residues. Germline assignment: CDR1 SGHRS and CDR2 YFSETQ. This entry comes from a study of T cell responses to AZD1222 COVID-19 vaccine. Findings and limits, study-wide: Repertoire samples came only from after the peak T cell response. Nearly half of spike-specific TCRs reportedly target variant regions that are unmutated in the B.1.351 and B.1.1.7 variants. Recipients of two AZD1222 doses showed rising Spike-specific TCR breadth and depth.

The sequenced sample was peripheral blood, obtained on day 0 of AZD1222 vaccination. This sequence originates from an adult in good health. The chain carries TRBV5-1 and TRBJ1-5; D gene uncertain. Written as DNA, the CDR3 is TGCGCCAGCAGCTTGGACAGCAGCAATCAGCCCCAGCATTTT. It translates to CASSLDSSNQPQHF.